This entry concerns a single T cell receptor beta chain. These data are taken from a study of blood T cell repertoires in COVID-19. Clones were read by immunoSEQ multiplex PCR, and TCRdb kept only the in-frame ones, dropping some. Found here are fewer than 350,000 clones, 80% to 90% of them singletons; the top ten hold roughly 4.2%. The CDR3 length is 14 residues. The J segment lost 6 bases and the V segment lost 5 bases, leaving 9 bases of the junction unmatched. Germline CDR1 reads SGHAT; CDR2 reads FQNNGV. The clonotype originates from a woman in her thirties or forties with acute COVID-19. This chain joins TRBV11-2 and TRBJ1-1, with 7 bases identical to TRBD1. The sample was PBMCs or T cells enriched from blood (not recorded which). CDR3 protein: CASSPRQGLSEAFF. CDR3 bases: TGTGCCAGCAGCCCTCGACAGGGTCTCTCTGAAGCTTTCTTT. The entire variable domain, with the rest obtained from reference TRBV11-2 and TRBJ1-1, is as follows: EAGVAQSPRYKIIEKRQSVAFWCNPISGHATLYWYQQILGQGPKLLIQFQNNGVVDDSQLPKDRFSAERLKGVDSTLKIQPAKLEDSAVYLCASSPRQGLSEAFFGQGTRLTVV.